This passage covers 8 T cell receptor beta chains from one sample sequenced in a study of glioma-infiltrating T cells. Using RNA template, CDR3s of TCR alpha and beta were amplified with iRepertoire arm-PCR. TCRdb re-called the multiplex PCR reads through MiXCR, storing one row per CDR3 protein. Seen here are about 89,000 distinct CDR3 sequences, about a quarter observed once, and the top ten hold approximately 7%. The sample was glioma tissue, nonneoplastic brain tissue, or PBMCs (not recorded which). The receptor set was obtained from a human donor with low-grade glioma or glioblastoma, undergoing nonglioma brain surgery, or in good health (not recorded which).

The sample holds many counts of this clonotype. The chain has TRBV20-1 and TRBJ1-6, with D unresolved. The length of the CDR3 is 13 residues. Per the germline V gene, CDR1 is DFQATT and CDR2 is SNEGSKA (reference sequence). V lost 6 bases and J 4 bases, leaving 10 bases between the germline ends. CDR3 sequence reads: CSASQVYNSPLHF. CDR3 coding DNA: TGCAGTGCCAGCCAGGTTTATAATTCACCCCTCCACTTT.

This clonotype was seen at least ten times. The V call is TRBV6-1, the J call TRBJ2-1; D call uncertain. The ends were cut back, 8 bases at V and 5 bases at J, with 13 bases in the middle. This CDR3 is 13 amino acids long. Germline CDR1 MNHNS, CDR2 SASEGT. CDR3 sequence reads: CASSRITDNEQFF. As DNA, the CDR3 is TGTGCCAGCTCCAGGATAACCGACAATGAGCAGTTCTTC.

This clonotype has just a few counts. The CDR3 sequence: CASSPSPVAGRFYGYTF. The CDR3 DNA reads as TGTGCCAGCAGCCCCTCCCCCGTGGCGGGACGGTTCTATGGCTACACCTTC. V usage is TRBV12-3 or TRBV12-4 and J usage is TRBJ1-2; possibly TRBD1 for D (5 bases). V lost 6 bases and J 4 bases, leaving 24 bases between the germline ends. This CDR3 has 17 residues.

The chain has TRBV10-3 and TRBJ2-7, with TRBD2 matching over 15 bases. This CDR3 spans 18 amino acids. Germline-derived CDR1 and CDR2 are ENHRY and SYGVKD. After removal of 3 bases from V and 7 bases from J, the junction contained 13 bases not matched to a gene. CDR3 bases: TGTGCCATCAGTGAAGGACAGGGGACTAGCGGGAGGCTCGGGGAGCAGTACTTC. It translates to CAISEGQGTSGRLGEQYF.

This clonotype has only a few counts. This chain uses TRBV27 with TRBJ1-2; 7 bases fit TRBD1. Trimming cost V 6 bases and J 4 bases; bases outside gene matches: 8. In germline, CDR1 is MNHEY, CDR2 SMNVEV (reference sequence). The CDR3 has 14 residues. The CDR3 spells CASSLGDSGYGYTF. The CDR3 region has the DNA TGTGCCAGCAGCCTCGGGGACAGCGGCTATGGCTACACCTTC.

This clonotype appeared once. An end of the junction does not agree with germline; a read error may underlie this. The rearrangement uses TRBV15 and TRBJ1-1; D gene unclear. The CDR3 runs 14 residues. From germline, CDR1 is LNHNV and CDR2 YYDKDF (reference sequence). The CDR3, as DNA: TGTGGCACCAGCAGAGATGGTGTGGCGGCGGAAGCTTTCTTT. Translating gives CGTSRDGVAAEAFF.

About this clonotype: A much bigger clone sits one base away, suggesting this may be a read error. This chain connects TRBV18 to TRBJ2-3, with 7 positions matching TRBD1. This CDR3 spans 18 amino acids. In germline, CDR1 is KGHSH, CDR2 LQKENI. After removal of 8 bases from V and 4 bases from J, the junction contained 21 bases not matched to a gene. The CDR3 spells CASGGQTGSLLNPDTQYF. DNA of the CDR3: TGTGCCAGCGGGGGACAGACTGGATCCCTCCTGAACCCAGATACGCAGTATTTT.

This clonotype was seen many times. This chain joins TRBV7-2 and TRBJ2-5, with 14 bases aligning to TRBD2. CDR3 size: 17 residues. V lost 5 bases and J lost 6; bases outside the gene matches: 11. The germline CDR1 and CDR2 sequences are SGHTA and FQGNSA. CDR3 region: CASSPSGTSGRRQTQYF. The CDR3 DNA reads as TGTGCCAGCAGCCCCTCCGGGACTAGCGGGAGAAGGCAGACCCAGTACTTC.